This T cell receptor beta chain appears in the sequencing data of a study of OX40 agonist ivuxolimab in advanced cancers. Trimming pared 5 bases from V and 5 bases from J, leaving 7 bases between. This CDR3 region has 12 residues. Germline CDR1 is ENHRY and CDR2 is SYGVKD. Autoimmune disease history or systemic immunosuppression meant exclusion. This table comes from immunoSEQ multiplex PCR, and its TCRdb copy is limited to in-frame clones, with some not included. The sample contains 100,000 or so clones, approximately 90% of which appear only once. The rearrangement uses TRBV10-3 and TRBJ2-1; D is unresolved. The clonotype comes from an adult with an advanced solid tumor such as melanoma, head and neck, liver or kidney cancer. Sequencing used CD4+ or CD8+ T cells sorted from blood, obtained in a trial of the OX40 agonist ivuxolimab. In DNA form, the CDR3 reads TGTGCCATCAGTCTGACTGACAATGAGCAGTTCTTC. Translation gives CAISLTDNEQFF.